This T cell receptor beta chain came from a study of cytomegalovirus exposure and HLA in healthy donors (TCRdb year 2017). About the investigation overall: According to a later analysis, one platform produced both the roughly 120 validation repertoires and the approximately 600 repertoires of the first cohort. The study aimed to test whether signatures of past pathogen exposure could be identified by cataloging public T cell receptors. In addition to the first cohort of around 670 subjects, a separate validation cohort of 120 different subjects was used. To predict cytomegalovirus infection status, the study combined high-throughput TCR immunosequencing, statistical association of individual TCRs with disease status, and machine learning.

Library construction relied on the immunoSEQ multiplex PCR assay. In the source study's methods: A statistical classification framework was built for diagnosing cytomegalovirus status from the catalog of TCR beta chain sequences. The source is immuneACCESS, and TCRdb retained only in-frame sequences with V and J called. Part of the clones is not carried over; for the studies checked, unresolved V genes explain less than half of this, and the remainder is unexplained. That table gives V, J and clone size, and the DNA gave D and trimming. This sample has 250,000 to 350,000 clones in its table, and just over 85% of those were observed once. Clones ranked in the top ten supply under 0.85% of the sample. After removal of 3 bases from V and 6 bases from J, the junction retains 11 bases not matched to a gene. CDR1 and CDR2, looked up from the germline V gene (reference sequence), are LNHDA and SQIVND. The CDR3 has 16 amino acids, counting the end cysteine and phenylalanine. The only DNA kept is the CDR3, 48 bases in frame from the first base.

The full study reports these points: In vitro tests confirmed that a few of the cytomegalovirus-associated TCR beta chains recognize cytomegalovirus antigens. Across donors, most TCR sequences were observed very rarely, whereas some public TCRs were present in many individuals. Subsequent analysis determined that TCRs grouped into clusters in the first cohort also showed a tendency toward co-occurrence across the roughly 120 validation repertoires, and 94% of cluster scores exceeded 0. The authors suggested that the approach could potentially be generalized to other disease states and immunological phenotypes. Cytomegalovirus status was reported to be diagnosed by the classifier with high specificity and sensitivity in both the original and validation cohorts. A total of fewer than 200 TCR beta chains were listed by the study as associated with cytomegalovirus. A later analysis had no HLA typing for the validation cohort, so co-occurrence there was scored across all 120 or so repertoires.

About this clone: Its antigen remains undetermined. Base quality data are lacking; no much larger clone is found one base away.

The donors were included in the validation cohort of over a hundred subjects, a group kept apart from the roughly 670-subject first cohort. The sequencing input was PBMCs. The sequence was obtained from a woman aged 18-29 years in good health and CMV-seronegative. Rearrangement joined TRBV19 to TRBJ2-3, with TRBD1 identical over 8 junction bases. The nucleotide sequence is given as TGTGCCAGTAGTATCTCCCAGGGGGCCGCGGGTGATACGCAGTATTTT. Its translation is CASSISQGAAGDTQYF.